One T cell receptor beta chain is described in this entry. Enrolled through a virtual design, the participants were between 18 and 89 years of age and came from about two dozen US areas. Participants had their cohort set by participant-reported clinical history. Two negative PCRs, clearance, or symptom resolution were required of recovered Cohort 3 donors. Germline values: CDR1 MGHDK, CDR2 SYGVNS. The CDR3 is 15 residues long. Trimming pared 1 base from V and 6 bases from J, leaving 16 bases between. These data come from a study of blood T cell repertoires in COVID-19. In the original workflow: How many nucleated cells were present was estimated from reference gene primer amplification. Only in-frame clones appear in the TCRdb table, and some are missing; sequencing was by immunoSEQ multiplex PCR. V and J calls and clone size follow that table, whereas D and trimming were derived from the DNA. The data show around 200,000 clones, roughly 85% seen once.

The receptor comes from a man aged 40-55 years who had recovered from COVID-19. The chain is built from TRBV25-1 and TRBJ2-7; tentative D call: TRBD1 (5 bases). Material: PBMCs or T cells enriched from blood (not recorded which). The CDR3 region is CASSELGASDGEQYF. In DNA, the CDR3 is TGTGCCAGCAGTGAATTAGGGGCATCGGACGGCGAGCAGTACTTC.